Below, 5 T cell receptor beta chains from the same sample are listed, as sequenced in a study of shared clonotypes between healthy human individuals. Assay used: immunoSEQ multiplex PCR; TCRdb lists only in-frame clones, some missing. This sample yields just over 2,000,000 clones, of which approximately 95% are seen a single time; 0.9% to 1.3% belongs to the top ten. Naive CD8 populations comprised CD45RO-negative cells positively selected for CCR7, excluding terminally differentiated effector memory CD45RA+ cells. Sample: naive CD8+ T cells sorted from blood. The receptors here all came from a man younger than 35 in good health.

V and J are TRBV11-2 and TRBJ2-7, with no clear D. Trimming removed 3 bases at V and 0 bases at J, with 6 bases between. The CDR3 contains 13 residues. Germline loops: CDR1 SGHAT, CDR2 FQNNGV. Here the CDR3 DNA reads TGTGCCAGCAGCTTTTACCGCTCCTACGAGCAGTACTTC. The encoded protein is CASSFYRSYEQYF.

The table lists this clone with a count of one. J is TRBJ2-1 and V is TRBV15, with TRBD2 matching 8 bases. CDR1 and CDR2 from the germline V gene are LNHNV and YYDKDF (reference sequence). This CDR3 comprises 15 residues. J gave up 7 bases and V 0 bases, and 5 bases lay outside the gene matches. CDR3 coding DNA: TGTGCCACCAGCAGAGATGGGACTAGGGGGAATGAGCAGTTCTTC. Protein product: CATSRDGTRGNEQFF.

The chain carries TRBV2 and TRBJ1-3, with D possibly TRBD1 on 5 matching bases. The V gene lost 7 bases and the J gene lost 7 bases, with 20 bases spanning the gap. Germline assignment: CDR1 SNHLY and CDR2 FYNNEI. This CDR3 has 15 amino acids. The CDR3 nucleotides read TGTGCCAGCACCCAGACGGGGGTCCTGGGGAACACCATATATTTT. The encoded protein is CASTQTGVLGNTIYF. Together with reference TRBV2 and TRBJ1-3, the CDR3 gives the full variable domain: EPEVTQTPSHQVTQMGQEVILRCVPISNHLYFYWYRQILGQKVEFLVSFYNNEISEKSEIFDDQFSVERPDGSNFTLKIRSTKLEDSAMYFCASTQTGVLGNTIYFGEGSWLTVV.

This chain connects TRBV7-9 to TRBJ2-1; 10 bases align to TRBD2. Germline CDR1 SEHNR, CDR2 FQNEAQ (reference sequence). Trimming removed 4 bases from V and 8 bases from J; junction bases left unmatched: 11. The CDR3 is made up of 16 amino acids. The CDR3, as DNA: TGTGCCAGCAGCTCCCTTCTAGCGGGAGTCTTCCATGAGCAGTTCTTC. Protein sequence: CASSSLLAGVFHEQFF.

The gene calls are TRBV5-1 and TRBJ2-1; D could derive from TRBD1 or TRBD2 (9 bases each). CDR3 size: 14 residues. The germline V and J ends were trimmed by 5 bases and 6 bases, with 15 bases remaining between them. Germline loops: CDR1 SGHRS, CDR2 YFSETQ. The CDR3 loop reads CASRLAGQGNEQFF. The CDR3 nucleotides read TGCGCCAGCAGGCTAGCGGGACAGGGCAATGAGCAGTTCTTC.